This TCR beta chain was sequenced for a study of shared T cell receptors in the human thymus. V gave up 2 bases and J gave up 4 bases, with 8 bases separating them. CDR3 length: 13 residues. Germline CDR1 reads SEHNR; CDR2 reads FQNEAQ (reference sequence). Only in-frame clones appear in the TCRdb table, and some are missing; sequencing was by immunoSEQ multiplex PCR. This table holds approximately 760,000 clones, approximately 85% found once. In addition, the sample was reused for a study of human thymus T cells. From that report: Corrective cardiac surgery supplied the resected thymus tissue.

The V and J genes are TRBV7-9 and TRBJ1-2; perhaps TRBD1 as D (6 bases). The sequenced sample consisted of thymocytes. The TCR comes from a girl younger than two with a congenital heart defect. DNA for the CDR3: TGTGCCAGCAGCTTAACAGGGTCCTATGGCTACACCTTC. It yields the protein CASSLTGSYGYTF.